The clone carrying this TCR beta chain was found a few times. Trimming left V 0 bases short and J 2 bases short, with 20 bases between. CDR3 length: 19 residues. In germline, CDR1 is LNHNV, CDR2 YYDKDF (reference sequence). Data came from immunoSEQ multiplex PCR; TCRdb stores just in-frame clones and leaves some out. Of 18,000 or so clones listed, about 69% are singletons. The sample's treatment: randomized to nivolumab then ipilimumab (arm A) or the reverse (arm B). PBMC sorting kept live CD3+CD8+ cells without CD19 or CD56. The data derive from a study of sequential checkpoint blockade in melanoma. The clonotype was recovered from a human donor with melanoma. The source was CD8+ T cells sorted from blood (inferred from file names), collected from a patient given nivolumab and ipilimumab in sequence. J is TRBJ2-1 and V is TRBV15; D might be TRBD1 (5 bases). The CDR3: CATSRDRRGQVDPYNEQFF. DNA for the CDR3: TGTGCCACCAGCAGAGATCGAAGGGGTCAGGTGGACCCCTACAATGAGCAGTTCTTC.